These T cell receptor beta chains were read from a single sample in a study of blood T cell repertoires in COVID-19. The repertoire was sequenced with immunoSEQ multiplex PCR; TCRdb's copy has only in-frame clones and lacks some. The repertoire holds around 100,000 clones, with 65% to 85% as singletons. The specimen sequenced was peripheral blood. These receptors came from a man aged 50 or older with acute or convalescent COVID-19. The CDR3 runs from the conserved cysteine through the conserved F or W. Fields, in order: D gene, J gene, clone size, V gene, CDR3 protein, CDR3 DNA. D genes are given only for firm matches. Part of the rows lack a size; the others show once, few, many or a class for expanded clones.

TRBD1,TRBJ1-2,-,TRBV28,CASSLSGQIYGYTF,TGTGCCAGCAGTTTGTCGGGACAGATTTATGGCTACACCTTC
-,TRBJ1-6,-,TRBV28,CASSLFSDNSPLHF,TGTGCCAGCAGTTTGTTTTCCGATAATTCACCCCTCCACTTT
-,TRBJ2-1,-,TRBV7-2,CASSSQWSSNEQFF,TGTGCCAGCAGCTCCCAGTGGTCTAGCAATGAGCAGTTCTTC
TRBD1,TRBJ1-2,few,TRBV7-2,CASSLDRGYYGYTF,TGTGCCAGCAGCTTAGACAGGGGGTACTATGGCTACACCTTC
-,TRBJ2-3,-,TRBV3-1/TRBV3-2,CASSRAGADTQYF,TGTGCCAGCAGCCGAGCGGGTGCAGATACGCAGTATTTT
-,TRBJ1-2,-,TRBV18,CASSPPGEVGYTF,TGTGCCAGCTCACCACCGGGGGAGGTCGGCTACACCTTC
TRBD1,TRBJ1-4,-,TRBV5-6,CASLQGAGEKLFF,TGTGCCAGCCTACAGGGGGCTGGGGAAAAACTGTTTTTT
TRBD1,TRBJ1-1,-,TRBV25-1,CASRVTGGRVNTEAFF,TGTGCCAGCAGGGTAACAGGGGGAAGGGTGAACACTGAAGCTTTCTTT
-,TRBJ1-4,-,TRBV7-9,CASSRGTRNEKLFF,TGTGCCAGCAGCCGAGGGACTAGAAATGAAAAACTGTTTTTT
TRBD1,TRBJ1-1,once,TRBV5-4,CASSLGDSWILF,TGTGCCAGCAGCTTGGGGGACAGCTGGATCCTCTTT
-,TRBJ1-4,-,TRBV19,CASAGLNEKLFF,TGTGCCAGTGCCGGGTTGAATGAAAAACTGTTTTTT
TRBD1,TRBJ1-5,-,TRBV6-5,CASRIKGQGRQPQHF,TGTGCCAGCAGGATAAAAGGACAGGGAAGGCAGCCCCAGCATTTT
TRBD1,TRBJ1-6,-,TRBV5-1,CASSSGQNFNSPLHF,TGCGCCAGCAGCTCGGGACAGAATTTTAATTCACCCCTCCACTTT
-,TRBJ2-3,-,TRBV5-1,CASSLAGQWSTDTQYF,TGCGCCAGCAGCTTGGCGGGTCAGTGGAGCACAGATACGCAGTATTTT
-,TRBJ2-2,-,TRBV6-6,CACGPYMNTGELFF,TGTGCCTGTGGTCCCTATATGAACACCGGGGAGCTGTTTTTT
-,TRBJ1-6,-,TRBV6-5,CASSLTANSPLHF,TGTGCCAGCAGTTTGACAGCCAATTCACCCCTCCACTTT
-,TRBJ2-4,-,TRBV28,CASSLPRGPQYF,TGTGCCAGCAGTTTACCCAGGGGACCTCAGTACTTC
-,TRBJ2-3,-,TRBV28,CASSFGTLGLDTQYF,TGTGCCAGCAGTTTCGGGACTCTCGGGCTGGATACGCAGTATTTT
-,TRBJ1-6,-,TRBV10-3,CAISVEGLASPLHF,TGTGCCATCAGTGTGGAGGGTTTAGCTTCACCCCTCCACTTT
-,TRBJ2-1,-,TRBV28,CASSLAAGNEQFF,TGTGCCAGCAGTCTCGCCGCCGGCAATGAGCAGTTCTTC
TRBD1,TRBJ1-3,-,TRBV10-3,CAISTRFTDRAGAFSGNTIYF,TGTGCCATCAGTACCCGTTTTACAGACAGGGCTGGGGCCTTTTCTGGAAACACCATATATTTT
TRBD1,TRBJ1-4,-,TRBV5-1,CASSSQGAREKLFF,TGCGCCAGCAGCTCACAGGGGGCTAGGGAAAAACTGTTTTTT
-,TRBJ2-3,-,TRBV5-4,CASSLFGDTQYF,TGTGCCAGCAGCTTGTTCGGAGATACGCAGTATTTT
TRBD2,TRBJ2-3,once,TRBV19,CASSPPGLPTDTQYF,TGTGCCAGTAGTCCACCGGGACTACCCACAGATACGCAGTATTTT
-,TRBJ1-1,-,TRBV20-1,CSAPGNTEAFF,TGCAGTGCTCCCGGTAACACTGAAGCTTTCTTT
TRBD1,TRBJ1-5,-,TRBV12-3/TRBV12-4,CASSGTGNQPQHF,TGTGCCAGCAGTGGGACAGGAAATCAGCCCCAGCATTTT
TRBD1,TRBJ2-1,-,TRBV5-1,CASSTQGGFYNEQFF,TGCGCCAGCAGCACACAGGGGGGTTTTTACAATGAGCAGTTCTTC
-,TRBJ1-3,once,TRBV5-1,CASRMGGQGSGNTIYF,TGCGCCAGCCGGATGGGGGGTCAGGGCTCTGGAAACACCATATATTTT
-,TRBJ2-3,-,TRBV5-5,CASSLWQGFTDTQYF,TGTGCCAGCAGCTTGTGGCAGGGGTTCACAGATACGCAGTATTTT
TRBD1,TRBJ2-1,-,TRBV4-2,CASSQALGTGVNEQFF,TGTGCCAGCAGCCAAGCTTTGGGGACAGGGGTCAATGAGCAGTTCTTC
-,TRBJ1-3,-,TRBV7-8,CASSHRGSSGNTIYF,TGTGCCAGCAGTCACCGGGGGAGCTCTGGAAACACCATATATTTT
-,TRBJ1-1,-,TRBV12-2,CASRLSAEAFF,TGTGCAAGTCGCTTATCAGCTGAAGCTTTCTTT
-,TRBJ1-2,-,TRBV9,CASSASRGGYTF,TGTGCCAGCAGCGCCAGCCGAGGGGGCTACACCTTC
TRBD1,TRBJ2-3,-,TRBV5-6,CASSSTGHTQYF,TGTGCCAGCAGCTCGACAGGGCATACGCAGTATTTT
TRBD2,TRBJ2-5,-,TRBV5-8,CASSLGTSGGEETQYF,TGTGCCAGCAGCTTGGGGACTAGCGGGGGAGAAGAGACCCAGTACTTC
TRBD2,TRBJ2-3,-,TRBV9,CASSVGASGGTDTQYF,TGTGCCAGCAGCGTAGGGGCTAGCGGGGGCACAGATACGCAGTATTTT
-,TRBJ1-5,-,TRBV9,CASSSTGGAMPQHF,TGTGCCAGCAGCTCGACGGGGGGAGCTATGCCCCAGCATTTT
-,TRBJ1-5,few,TRBV27,CASSLTGRGASNQPQHF,TGTGCCAGCAGTTTAACCGGCCGGGGGGCGAGCAATCAGCCCCAGCATTTT
TRBD1,TRBJ2-5,once,TRBV25-1,CASSELGGSGFGQETQYF,TGTGCCAGCAGTGAATTAGGGGGCTCAGGGTTCGGACAAGAGACCCAGTACTTC
-,TRBJ1-2,-,TRBV2,CASSEKQTAYGYTF,TGTGCCAGCAGTGAAAAGCAGACAGCCTATGGCTACACCTTC
-,TRBJ1-2,-,TRBV6-6,CASSFQENYGYTF,TGTGCCAGCAGTTTTCAGGAAAACTATGGCTACACCTTC
-,TRBJ1-1,few,TRBV5-6,CASSATRWGEKIAEAFF,TGTGCCAGCAGCGCCACGAGGTGGGGGGAGAAGATCGCTGAAGCTTTCTTT
-,TRBJ1-1,-,TRBV6-5,CASTRGSQGSTEAFF,TGTGCCAGCACACGAGGAAGCCAAGGGAGCACTGAAGCTTTCTTT
TRBD1,TRBJ1-2,-,TRBV27,CASSGAGRQGSNYGYTF,TGTGCCAGCAGTGGGGCTGGGAGACAGGGGTCTAACTATGGCTACACCTTC
-,TRBJ2-7,-,TRBV6-2/TRBV6-3,CASSLGGGNEQYF,TGTGCCAGCAGTCTGGGCGGAGGGAACGAGCAGTACTTC
-,TRBJ2-7,-,TRBV4-2,CASSQEAGQGLGEQYF,TGTGCCAGCAGCCAAGAGGCGGGGCAGGGTTTGGGAGAGCAGTACTTC
TRBD2,TRBJ2-3,-,TRBV24-1,CATSDSKRGGSTDTQYF,TGTGCCACCAGTGATTCCAAGCGGGGGGGTAGCACAGATACGCAGTATTTT
TRBD2,TRBJ2-1,-,TRBV19,CATSTSGGTSSYNEQFF,TGTGCCACCTCGACTAGCGGGGGGACAAGCTCCTACAATGAGCAGTTCTTC
TRBD1,TRBJ1-4,-,TRBV5-1,CASSAQGTNEKLFF,TGCGCCAGCAGCGCACAGGGGACTAATGAAAAACTGTTTTTT
TRBD1,TRBJ1-5,-,TRBV2,CASRDRGNQPQHF,TGTGCCAGCAGGGACAGGGGCAATCAGCCCCAGCATTTT
-,TRBJ2-5,-,TRBV2,CASSEFGGSRETQYF,TGTGCCAGCAGTGAATTTGGGGGGTCCAGGGAGACCCAGTACTTC
TRBD2,TRBJ2-7,-,TRBV18,CASSPLVVSGEYEQYF,TGTGCCAGCTCCCCTCTCGTAGTGAGCGGGGAATACGAGCAGTACTTC
-,TRBJ2-5,-,TRBV5-1,CASSSVSGETQYF,TGCGCCAGCAGTTCTGTGAGCGGGGAGACCCAGTACTTC
-,TRBJ1-5,once,TRBV30,CAWSEGASNQPQHF,TGTGCCTGGAGTGAAGGGGCCAGCAATCAGCCCCAGCATTTT
-,TRBJ1-1,-,TRBV11-2,CASSLGYRNTEAFF,TGTGCCAGCAGCTTAGGTTACAGGAACACTGAAGCTTTCTTT
TRBD2,TRBJ2-3,-,TRBV3-1/TRBV3-2,CASSPVGRGMDTQYF,TGTGCCAGCAGCCCGGTTGGGCGGGGGATGGATACGCAGTATTTT
-,TRBJ1-1,-,TRBV29-1,CSVGSGVTEAFF,TGCAGCGTTGGTTCGGGGGTCACTGAAGCTTTCTTT
TRBD1,TRBJ1-1,-,TRBV30,CAWRKTGGVEAFF,TGTGCCTGGAGGAAAACAGGGGGCGTTGAAGCTTTCTTT